This T cell receptor beta chain was recorded in a study of T cell responses to AZD1222 COVID-19 vaccine. Study-level findings and limits: Without day 14 samples, only post-peak T cell repertoires were studied. Clonal diversity was possibly underestimated, and white British individuals and females predominated among donors. The number of AZD1222 recipients seropositive at baseline was only five to seven.

The CDR3 sequence is 16 residues long. V was shortened by 6 bases and J by 9 bases, with 23 bases between the two germline ends. Germline CDR1 and CDR2: MDHEN and SYDVKM. Comment on this clone: Its antigen is unknown.

Produced via immunoSEQ multiplex PCR; TCRdb's table is partial and in-frame only. The sample shows about 150,000 clones, about 92% of them seen only once. The rearrangement uses TRBV28 and TRBJ1-4; the D is unclear. The specimen was peripheral blood, collected 28 days after the second AZD1222 dose. The receptor comes from an adult who received the AZD1222 COVID-19 vaccine. As DNA, the CDR3 is TGTGCCAGCAGCCCTCCCGGGTCGGTGAGTGGAAAAAAACTGTTTTTT. Amino acid sequence: CASSPPGSVSGKKLFF. Full variable domain (missing parts from reference TRBV28 and TRBJ1-4): DVKVTQSSRYLVKRTGEKVFLECVQDMDHENMFWYRQDPGLGLRLIYFSYDVKMKEKGDIPEGYSVSREKKERFSLILESASTNQTSMYLCASSPPGSVSGKKLFFGSGTQLSVL.